One sample yielded the 12 T cell receptor beta chains listed below, sequenced in a study of cytomegalovirus exposure and HLA in healthy donors. The PCR made use of 60 Vbeta and 13 Jbeta primers. The table came from immunoSEQ multiplex PCR; TCRdb's copy has only in-frame clones and leaves some out. The sample holds 130,000 to 150,000 clones, 60% to 80% seen once. Source material: PBMCs. Receptor source: a woman in her forties in good health and CMV-seropositive.

The gene calls are TRBV2 and TRBJ2-7, with 9 bases identical to TRBD2. The CDR3 extends over 13 amino acids. Germline CDR1 reads SNHLY; CDR2 reads FYNNEI. The trim removed 4 bases at V and 4 bases at J, leaving 2 bases unmatched. CDR3 nucleotides: TGTGCCAGCAGTGTCAGCGGGGGGTACGAGCAGTACTTC. This codes for CASSVSGGYEQYF.

The CDR3 reads CASSPPGASYNEQFF. The CDR3 coding sequence is TGTGCCAGCAGCCCCCCAGGGGCATCCTACAATGAGCAGTTCTTC. The V gene is TRBV11-2, the J gene TRBJ2-1; D perhaps matches TRBD1 (6 bases). Germline V gives CDR1 SGHAT, CDR2 FQNNGV. Trimming took off 5 bases at V and 1 base at J, with 12 bases between the two ends. The CDR3 totals 15 residues.

V is TRBV21-1 and J is TRBJ2-5; TRBD2, the table's D call, was not compared with the DNA. TRBV21-1 is recorded as a pseudogene. This CDR3 is built from 16 residues. The CDR3 coding sequence is TGTGCCAGCAGCAAAGTCGCTAGCGGGGACGTAGAGACCCAGTACTTC. Its protein product is CASSKVASGDVETQYF.

The chain's CDR3 is CASSLESGDTEAFF. CDR3 coding DNA: TGTGCCAGCAGCTTGGAAAGCGGGGACACTGAAGCTTTCTTT. The chain employs TRBV5-5 and TRBJ1-1; D not resolved. CDR1 is SGHKS and CDR2 is YYEKEE in the germline V gene (reference sequence). There are 14 residues in the CDR3. Trimming pared 0 bases from V and 3 bases from J, leaving 9 bases between.

V and J are TRBV27 and TRBJ1-2; 8 positions match TRBD1. V trimming: 6 bases; J trimming: 0 bases; junction bases outside the gene matches: 9. Germline lookup yields CDR1 MNHEY and CDR2 SMNVEV (reference sequence). The CDR3 is 16 residues long. Written as DNA, the CDR3 is TGTGCCAGCAGGCCGGACAGGGAAATGTCTAACTATGGCTACACCTTC. It encodes CASRPDREMSNYGYTF.

The chain carries TRBV9 and TRBJ2-7; D remains ambiguous. The germline V gene encodes CDR1 SGDLS and CDR2 YYNGEE. Trimming took 4 bases from V and 4 from J, leaving 9 bases between them. This CDR3 comprises 12 residues. The CDR3 loop is CASSPTGYEQYF. DNA of the CDR3: TGTGCCAGCAGCCCGACCGGGTACGAGCAGTACTTC.

The V gene is TRBV2, the J gene TRBJ2-3; maybe TRBD2 (5 bases). CDR1 and CDR2 from the germline V gene are SNHLY and FYNNEI. V was shortened by 4 bases and J by 2 bases, with 19 bases between the two germline ends. The CDR3 length is 17 residues. CDR3 DNA: TGTGCCAGCAGTGGAGAGCCTCCGGACTTTCCCACAGATACGCAGTATTTT. Encoded protein: CASSGEPPDFPTDTQYF.

This clone was counted a few times. The V and J genes are TRBV6-6 and TRBJ2-5; 7 bases are shared with TRBD2. Trimming removed 5 bases from V and 2 bases from J; junction bases left unmatched: 5. The CDR3 has 14 residues. Germline V lookup: CDR1 MNHNY, CDR2 SVGAGI (reference sequence). CDR3 sequence: CASSKASGQETQYF. For the CDR3, the DNA is TGTGCCAGCAGTAAAGCTAGCGGACAAGAGACCCAGTACTTC.

The J gene is TRBJ1-2, the V gene TRBV6-1, with 7 positions matching TRBD1. Germline CDR1 reads MNHNS; CDR2 reads SASEGT. The trim removed 4 bases at V and 6 bases at J, leaving 11 bases unmatched. CDR3 length equals 15 residues. The CDR3 nucleotides are TGTGCCAGCAGTGTCTCCGGGACAGTCTGGGATGGCTACACCTTC. It codes for CASSVSGTVWDGYTF.

This rearrangement joins TRBV2 to TRBJ2-7; the D gene is possibly TRBD1 (6 bases). This CDR3 is built from 14 residues. Trimming stripped 6 bases from V and 2 bases from J, with 14 bases between. Germline loops: CDR1 SNHLY, CDR2 FYNNEI. CDR3 nucleotides: TGTGCCAGCAGGATCTACCGGGACACCTACGAGCAGTACTTC. It translates to CASRIYRDTYEQYF.

The rearrangement joins TRBV4-1 to TRBJ2-1, with 8 bases lining up with TRBD2. CDR3 length: 17 amino acids. The germline gives CDR1 MGHRA, CDR2 YSYEKL. The ends lost 0 bases at V and 7 bases at J; junction bases unmatched: 11. CDR3 loop: CASSQDSTGGAWNEQFF. The CDR3 DNA reads as TGCGCCAGCAGCCAAGATAGTACCGGGGGGGCCTGGAATGAGCAGTTCTTC.

The chain recombines TRBV6-6 with TRBJ1-6; D not resolved. The CDR3 contains 13 residues. Germline V gene lookup returns CDR1 MNHNY and CDR2 SVGAGI (reference sequence). Trimming left V 7 bases short and J 9 bases short, with 13 bases between. DNA for the CDR3: TGTGCCAGCATGAGTATGACACCTTCACCCCTCCACTTT. This sequence encodes CASMSMTPSPLHF.